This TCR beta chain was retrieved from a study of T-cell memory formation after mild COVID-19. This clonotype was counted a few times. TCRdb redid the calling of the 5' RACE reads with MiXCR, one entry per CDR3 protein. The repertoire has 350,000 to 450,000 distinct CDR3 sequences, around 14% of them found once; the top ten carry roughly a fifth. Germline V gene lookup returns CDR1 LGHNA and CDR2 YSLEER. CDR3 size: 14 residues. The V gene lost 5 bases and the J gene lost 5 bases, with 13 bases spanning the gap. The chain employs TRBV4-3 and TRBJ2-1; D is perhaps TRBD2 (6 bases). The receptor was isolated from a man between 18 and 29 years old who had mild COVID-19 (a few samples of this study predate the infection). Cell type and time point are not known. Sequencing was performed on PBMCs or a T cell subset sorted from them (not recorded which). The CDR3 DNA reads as TGCGCCAGCAGCGGGACTCCCAGCCACAATGAGCAGTTCTTC. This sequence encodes CASSGTPSHNEQFF.